This T cell receptor beta chain was found in a study of cytomegalovirus exposure and HLA in healthy donors. As for the study in general: Around 180 million T cells yielded 90 million to 130 million unique TCR beta sequences, as an earlier analysis found.

A remark on this clone: Its antigen is undetermined.

PCR was performed using 60 Vbeta and 13 Jbeta primers. TCRdb's copy holds only in-frame clones and misses some; the assay was immunoSEQ multiplex PCR. The table includes 95,000 to 100,000 clones, around four fifths detected once. Findings and caveats of the study: The classifier reportedly diagnosed cytomegalovirus status with high specificity and sensitivity.

This TCR derives from a man aged 35 to 55 in good health and CMV-seronegative. Sequenced sample: PBMCs.

CDR3 bases: TGTGCCAGCATTCTTCGACAGGGAGTCTACGAGCAGTACTTC. Its translation: CASILRQGVYEQYF. The chain couples TRBV28 to TRBJ2-7, with TRBD1 identical over 7 bases. The germline V gene has CDR1 MDHEN and CDR2 SYDVKM. The length of the CDR3 is 14 residues. V lost 7 bases to trimming and J lost 3 bases; unmatched junction nucleotides: 9.